Below are 5 T cell receptor beta chains sequenced from a single sample in a study of shared clonotypes between healthy human individuals (dated by TCRdb to 2019 to 2021). Library prep was done by the immunoSEQ multiplex PCR assay. TCRdb took over this immuneACCESS table, retaining in-frame rearrangements with V and J assigned. Such tables are incomplete; in checked studies, under half of the missing clones stem from an unresolved V gene, and the remainder is unexplained. This sample lists roughly 2.5 million clones; around 94% were detected once. The ten largest clonotypes hold about 0.13% of the sample. Sequenced input: naive CD4+ T cells sorted from blood. The sample's cell subset or site label is to be understood as: CD45RA+ positively selected. The receptors were sampled from a young man in good health.

V and J are TRBV5-8 and TRBJ2-3; TRBD1 might be the D (5 bases). CDR3 length: 13 residues. V lost 1 base, J lost 6 bases, and 9 bases lay in between. The germline V gene has CDR1 SGHTS and CDR2 YDEGEE. The CDR3 nucleotides are TGTGCCAGCAGCTTGCAAGGGGCGGATACGCAGTATTTT. Its translation is CASSLQGADTQYF.

V usage is TRBV14 and J usage is TRBJ2-2; tentative D call: TRBD1 (5 bases). This CDR3 is built from 15 residues. Germline lookup yields CDR1 SGHDN and CDR2 FVKESK. Trimming took 2 bases from V and 2 from J, leaving 9 bases between them. The CDR3 bases are TGTGCCAGCAGCCAATATCAGGGAAACACCGGGGAGCTGTTTTTT. This codes for CASSQYQGNTGELFF.

The genes are TRBV2 and TRBJ2-6; D perhaps matches TRBD1 (6 bases). The V gene lost 5 bases and the J gene lost 0 bases, with 11 bases spanning the gap. The CDR3 runs 16 residues. Per the germline V gene, CDR1 is SNHLY and CDR2 is FYNNEI. The CDR3 is CASSRLQGSGANVLTF. The CDR3 region has the DNA TGTGCCAGCAGTAGATTACAGGGCTCTGGGGCCAACGTCCTGACTTTC.

The genes are TRBV5-5 and TRBJ2-3; possibly TRBD1 for D (6 bases). From germline, CDR1 is SGHKS and CDR2 YYEKEE (reference sequence). The V end lost 0 bases, the J end lost 7 bases, and 18 bases lay between the germline ends. The CDR3 is 16 residues long. The CDR3 is CASSLGPRGEVNTQYF. The CDR3 DNA sequence: TGTGCCAGCAGCTTGGGCCCCAGGGGAGAGGTGAATACGCAGTATTTT.

This chain links TRBV6-1 with TRBJ2-3, with unresolved D. V gave up 0 bases and J gave up 2 bases, with 12 bases separating them. CDR3 size: 16 residues. The V gene's germline CDR1 is MNHNS and CDR2 SASEGT. The CDR3 DNA sequence: TGTGCCAGCAGTGAAGCGCTCGCTCTAGTCACAGATACGCAGTATTTT. Translating gives CASSEALALVTDTQYF.